The 25 T cell receptor beta chains given below trace back to one sample, sequenced in a study of blood T cell repertoires in COVID-19 (TCRdb year 2020). The method behind the library was the immunoSEQ multiplex PCR assay. TCRdb provides this immuneACCESS table in a form limited to in-frame rearrangements. Some clones are lacking; in checked studies, under half of them reflect an unresolved V gene, and why the rest are absent is not known. The sample data list roughly 140,000 clones, and under 90% of these were observed just once. 3.5% of the sample lies in the top ten. Input material: peripheral blood. The receptors were gathered from a man between 65 and 85 years old who had recovered from COVID-19.

V and J are TRBV5-6 and TRBJ1-2; no firm D call. The CDR3 has 14 residues. Germline CDR1 SGHDT, CDR2 YYEEEE. Trimming removed 2 bases from V and 4 bases from J, with 12 bases in between. The CDR3 spells CASSFRDGVYGYTF. The CDR3 nucleotides read TGTGCCAGCAGCTTTCGGGATGGGGTCTATGGCTACACCTTC. The entire variable domain, with the rest obtained from reference TRBV5-6 and TRBJ1-2, is as follows: DAGVTQSPTHLIKTRGQQVTLRCSPKSGHDTVSWYQQALGQGPQFIFQYYEEEERQRGNFPDRFSGHQFPNYSSELNVNALLLGDSALYLCASSFRDGVYGYTFGSGTRLTVV.

This chain uses TRBV12-5 with TRBJ2-5; D may be TRBD1 (6 bases). The germline gives CDR1 LGHNT, CDR2 FRNRAP. This CDR3 is built from 14 residues. The V gene lost 2 bases and the J gene lost 0 bases, with 7 bases spanning the gap. The chain's CDR3 is CASGLRDNQETQYF. For the CDR3, the DNA is TGTGCTAGTGGTTTGCGGGACAACCAAGAGACCCAGTACTTC.

The chain employs TRBV3-1 (or the pseudogene TRBV3-2) and TRBJ1-3, with a weak D call TRBD1 (6 bases). Germline assignment: CDR1 LGHDT and CDR2 YNNKEL (reference sequence). The ends were cut back, 4 bases at V and 3 bases at J, with 7 bases in the middle. The CDR3 runs to 13 residues. The CDR3, as DNA: TGTGCCAGCAGCCTGGACAGTGGAAACACCATATATTTT. It yields the protein CASSLDSGNTIYF.

The V and J genes are TRBV20-1 and TRBJ2-3; D is undetermined. CDR3 length: 13 amino acids. Germline loops: CDR1 DFQATT, CDR2 SNEGSKA (reference sequence). Trimming shortened V by 3 bases and J by 3 bases, and 10 bases separated the two germline ends. This CDR3 reads CSASPSGTDTQYF. The CDR3 DNA follows: TGCAGTGCTAGTCCGTCCGGTACAGATACGCAGTATTTT.

This chain joins TRBV4-3 and TRBJ1-4, with D possibly being TRBD1 (5 bases). Germline V gives CDR1 LGHNA, CDR2 YSLEER. V lost 4 bases and J 0 bases, leaving 12 bases between the germline ends. This CDR3 is built from 16 residues. In DNA, the CDR3 is TGCGCCAGCAGCCCAAACAGGCCCCCAACTAATGAAAAACTGTTTTTT. Protein sequence: CASSPNRPPTNEKLFF.

The chain employs TRBV6-2 or TRBV6-3 and TRBJ2-5, with 8 positions matching TRBD2. Germline CDR1 reads MNHEY; CDR2 reads SVGEGT. CDR3 length: 13 residues. V lost 5 bases and J lost 4; bases outside the gene matches: 3. CDR3 sequence (DNA): TGTGCCAGCAGTGTCGGGAGGGGAGAGACCCAGTACTTC. It codes for CASSVGRGETQYF.

This clone was recorded once. In the same sample, other DNA sequences code for this CDR3. The chain employs TRBV5-6 and TRBJ2-1; maybe TRBD2 (5 bases). The germline V and J ends were trimmed by 4 bases and 0 bases, with 5 bases remaining between them. Germline V gene data show CDR1 as SGHDT and CDR2 as YYEEEE. CDR3 size: 13 residues. The CDR3 DNA reads as TGTGCCAGCAGCCGGGACTCCTACAATGAGCAGTTCTTC. The encoded protein is CASSRDSYNEQFF.

This sequence joins TRBV11-2 and TRBJ2-3; TRBD2 aligns across 7 bases. The CDR3 contains 12 residues. Germline CDR1 is SGHAT and CDR2 is FQNNGV. V was pared by 3 bases and J by 6 bases, with 0 bases of the junction left unmatched. CDR3 in DNA: TGTGCCAGCAGCTTCGGGAGGGATACGCAGTATTTT. This gives the protein CASSFGRDTQYF.

The gene calls are TRBV7-9 and TRBJ2-7; 11 nucleotides match TRBD2. The germline CDR1 and CDR2 sequences are SEHNR and FQNEAQ (reference sequence). The CDR3 runs 15 residues. After removal of 5 bases from V and 9 bases from J, the junction contained 12 bases not matched to a gene. This chain's CDR3 is CASSPSGTSGPRQYF. CDR3 DNA sequence: TGTGCCAGCAGCCCCTCCGGGACTAGCGGACCACGGCAGTACTTC.

There are a few counts of this clone. V and J are TRBV7-2 and TRBJ2-4; D uncertain. Germline CDR1 is SGHTA and CDR2 is FQGNSA. CDR3 length: 15 amino acids. V dropped 2 bases and J dropped 0 bases, with 8 bases sitting between them. This CDR3 reads CASSLFILAKNIQYF. The CDR3 DNA reads TGTGCCAGCAGCTTATTTATCCTAGCCAAAAACATTCAGTACTTC.

This rearrangement joins TRBV2 to TRBJ1-1; D is possibly TRBD1 (6 bases). This CDR3 is built from 16 residues. Germline V gene lookup returns CDR1 SNHLY and CDR2 FYNNEI. V shed 3 bases and J shed 0 bases, with 14 bases lying between them. CDR3 nucleotides: TGTGCCAGCAGTGAGAGGGGGGGTTCCATGAACACTGAAGCTTTCTTT. This codes for CASSERGGSMNTEAFF.

Concerning this clone itself: This same CDR3 is encoded by further DNA sequences in the sample. J is TRBJ2-1 and V is TRBV15; 7 bases are shared with TRBD2. V lost 2 bases to trimming and J lost 0 bases; unmatched junction nucleotides: 4. Germline V gives CDR1 LNHNV, CDR2 YYDKDF (reference sequence). The CDR3 is 16 amino acids. DNA of the CDR3: TGTGCCACCAGCAGACCTAGCGGCAGCTCCTACAATGAGCAGTTCTTC. Translation: CATSRPSGSSYNEQFF.

The chain combines TRBV21-1 with TRBJ1-1; the table gives TRBD1 as D, unverified against the DNA. TRBV21-1 is an annotated pseudogene. This CDR3 has 14 amino acids. The CDR3 DNA sequence: TGTGCCAGCAGCGACAGGTATGCGGACACTGAAGCTTTCTTT. Amino acid sequence: CASSDRYADTEAFF.

The chain recombines TRBV7-9 with TRBJ1-2, with D unresolved. The ends were cut back, 3 bases at V and 2 bases at J, with 10 bases in the middle. The V gene's germline CDR1 is SEHNR and CDR2 FQNEAQ (reference sequence). CDR3 length: 14 amino acids. Here the CDR3 DNA reads TGTGCCAGCAGCTTCGAGGGAACCAACTATGGCTACACCTTC. Translating gives CASSFEGTNYGYTF.

The chain has TRBV18 and TRBJ2-7; 13 nucleotides line up with TRBD2. The CDR3 sequence is 15 residues long. J gave up 7 bases and V 6 bases, and 9 bases lay outside the gene matches. Germline CDR1 is KGHSH and CDR2 is LQKENI. The CDR3 is CASSIGLAGVIEQYF. In DNA, the CDR3 is TGTGCCAGCTCGATTGGACTAGCGGGAGTCATAGAGCAGTACTTC.

The chain employs TRBV27 and TRBJ1-5; no reliable D call. Germline loops: CDR1 MNHEY, CDR2 SMNVEV (reference sequence). The germline V and J ends were trimmed by 2 bases and 1 base, with 6 bases remaining between them. CDR3 size: 14 residues. CDR3 sequence reads: CASSLGPSNQPQHF. CDR3 in DNA: TGTGCCAGCAGTTTAGGGCCCAGCAATCAGCCCCAGCATTTT.

The genes are TRBV5-1 and TRBJ2-3, with TRBD2 identical over 7 bases. Germline CDR1 and CDR2: SGHRS and YFSETQ. Trimming took 4 bases from V and 2 from J; bases not matched to a gene: 10. The CDR3 totals 16 residues. CDR3 region: CASSPPSGTPTDTQYF. The DNA of the CDR3 is TGCGCCAGCAGCCCACCTAGCGGAACCCCCACAGATACGCAGTATTTT.

The rearrangement joins TRBV25-1 to TRBJ1-1; 12 nucleotides match TRBD1. With 3 bases clipped from V and 4 bases from J, the junction kept 6 bases outside the gene matches. Germline V gene lookup returns CDR1 MGHDK and CDR2 SYGVNS. The CDR3 runs 16 residues. The CDR3 loop is CASSETGTGGLTEAFF. The CDR3 DNA follows: TGTGCCAGCAGTGAGACCGGGACAGGGGGCCTCACTGAAGCTTTCTTT.

V is TRBV5-1 and J is TRBJ2-7; 10 bases match TRBD2. The germline CDR1 and CDR2 sequences are SGHRS and YFSETQ. V lost 4 bases to trimming and J lost 4 bases; unmatched junction nucleotides: 8. This CDR3 is built from 15 residues. CDR3 in DNA: TGCGCCAGCAGCGGACGGACTAGCGGCGTATACGAGCAGTACTTC. Protein: CASSGRTSGVYEQYF.

The CDR3 region is CASSPSGGAKNIQYF. The CDR3 bases are TGTGCCAGCAGCCCCTCGGGGGGAGCCAAAAACATTCAGTACTTC. The V gene is TRBV7-9, the J gene TRBJ2-4, with 7 bases fitting TRBD2. This CDR3 is built from 15 residues. J gave up 0 bases and V 5 bases, and 4 bases lay outside the gene matches. The germline V gene has CDR1 SEHNR and CDR2 FQNEAQ (reference sequence).

The chain links TRBV30 to TRBJ2-7, with 11 bases lining up with TRBD2. CDR1 and CDR2 from the germline V gene are GTSNPN and SVGIG (reference sequence). The ends lost 0 bases at V and 7 bases at J; junction bases unmatched: 8. The CDR3 spans 15 residues. The CDR3 reads CAWSVLLAGGREQYF. CDR3 coding DNA: TGTGCCTGGAGTGTACTGCTAGCGGGAGGTCGTGAGCAGTACTTC.

The chain carries TRBV5-4 and TRBJ1-1; 7 nucleotides line up with TRBD1. Germline lookup yields CDR1 SGHNT and CDR2 YYREEE (reference sequence). The CDR3 consists of 13 residues. The V gene end was trimmed by 5 bases and the J gene end by 8 bases; junction bases not matched to a gene: 9. CDR3: CASRNTPGQEAFF. CDR3 coding DNA: TGTGCCAGCAGGAATACACCGGGACAGGAAGCTTTCTTT.

The chain couples TRBV24-1 to TRBJ2-1, with 7 bases aligning to TRBD2. This CDR3 contains 13 residues. V lost 4 bases and J lost 10; bases outside the gene matches: 6. Germline CDR1 reads KGHDR; CDR2 reads SFDVKD. The CDR3 loop reads CATSDSGVLEQFF. CDR3 coding DNA: TGTGCCACCAGTGACAGCGGGGTCCTGGAGCAGTTCTTC.

The chain is built from TRBV27 and TRBJ1-1, with 8 positions matching TRBD1. The CDR3 sequence is 15 residues long. V shed 5 bases, J shed 3 bases, and the junction held 8 bases outside the gene matches. Germline V lookup: CDR1 MNHEY, CDR2 SMNVEV (reference sequence). The CDR3 DNA reads TGTGCCAGCAGTGACAGGGGACCCTTGGACACTGAAGCTTTCTTT. This codes for CASSDRGPLDTEAFF.

This rearrangement joins TRBV14 to TRBJ2-1, with a tentative D call TRBD2 (5 bases). Germline values: CDR1 SGHDN, CDR2 FVKESK. CDR3 size: 14 residues. Trimming pared 10 bases from V and 5 bases from J, leaving 18 bases between. CDR3 DNA: TGTGCCACGGACCCTTTTACCGGGAACAATGAGCAGTTCTTC. Translating it yields CATDPFTGNNEQFF.